The clone carrying this TCR beta chain was counted only a few times. The data originate from a study of blood T cell repertoires in COVID-19. Overall study: The United States, Italy and Spain were the sources of the acute and convalescent COVID-19 samples.

In the study's own analysis: Using reference gene primer amplification, nucleated cell counts were estimated. Sequencing was performed with immunoSEQ multiplex PCR; in TCRdb, only in-frame clones are kept and a portion is missing. V, J and clone size are taken as reported in that table, and D and trimming were inferred from the DNA itself. The sample lists 100,000 to 150,000 clones, roughly three quarters seen once, with approximately 1.9% in the top ten. Input material: peripheral blood. The clonotype originates from a woman in her 70s with acute or convalescent COVID-19.

In DNA form, the CDR3 reads TGTGCCAGCAGTTGGGACAGCCAAAATCAGCCCCAGCATTTT. It translates to CASSWDSQNQPQHF. J is TRBJ1-5 and V is TRBV27; 7 bases agree with TRBD1. The CDR3 is 14 residues long. Germline CDR1 MNHEY, CDR2 SMNVEV (reference sequence). Trimming removed 4 bases from V and 4 bases from J; junction bases left unmatched: 4.